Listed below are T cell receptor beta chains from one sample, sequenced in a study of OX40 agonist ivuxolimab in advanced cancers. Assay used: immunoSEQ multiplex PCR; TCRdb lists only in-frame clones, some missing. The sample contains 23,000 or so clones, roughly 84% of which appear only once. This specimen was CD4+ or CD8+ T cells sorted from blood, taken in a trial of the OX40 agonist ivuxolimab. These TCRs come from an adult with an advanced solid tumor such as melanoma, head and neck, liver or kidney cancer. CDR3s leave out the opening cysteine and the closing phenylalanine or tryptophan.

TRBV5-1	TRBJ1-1	ASSLNTEAF
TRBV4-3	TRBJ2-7	ASSQESGTGLSEQY
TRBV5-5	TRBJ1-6	ASSLGPDSPLH
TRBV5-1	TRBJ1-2	ASSGPGQGYGYT
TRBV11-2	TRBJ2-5	ASSGRTGGGQETQY
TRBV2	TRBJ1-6	ASSYQGGSRSSPLH
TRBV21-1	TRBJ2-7	AIAVRGNEQY
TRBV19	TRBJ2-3	ASSIRGAWRTDTQY
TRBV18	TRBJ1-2	ASSPPDLYGYT
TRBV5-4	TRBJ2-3	ASSFRASGRDTQY
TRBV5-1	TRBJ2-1	ASSLGGLAGGRGNEQF
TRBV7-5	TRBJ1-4	ARSYYGTARKLF
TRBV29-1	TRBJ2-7	SVGESYEQY
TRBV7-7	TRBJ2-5	ASSLATGGVETQY
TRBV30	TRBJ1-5	AWSVHQPQH
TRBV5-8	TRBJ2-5	ASSLEQGQETQY
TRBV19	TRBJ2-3	ASRNTDTQY
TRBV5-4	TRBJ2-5	ASTIGARGQETQY
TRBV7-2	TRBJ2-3	ASSPGRVGTDTQY
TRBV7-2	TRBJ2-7	ASSYGTTSYEQY
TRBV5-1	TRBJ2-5	ASLGGRETQY
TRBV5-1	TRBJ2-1	ASSTDPQRVDEQF
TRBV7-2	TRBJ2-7	ASSLVVATEQY
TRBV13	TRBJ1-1	ASSTRDRGTEAF
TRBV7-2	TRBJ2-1	ASSLELGYNEQF
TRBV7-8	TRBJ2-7	ASSFPGLREHEQY
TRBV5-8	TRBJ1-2	ASSIRVTNYGYT
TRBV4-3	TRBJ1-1	ASSQAVNTEAF
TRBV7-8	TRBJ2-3	ASSPRTSGTSTDTQY
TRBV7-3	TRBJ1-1	ASSPGQGQTEAF
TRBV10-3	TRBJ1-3	AIRLQGNSGNTIY
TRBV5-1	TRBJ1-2	ASSLPTGADGYT
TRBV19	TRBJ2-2	ASQGTANTGELF
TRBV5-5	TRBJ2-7	ASRAGRYEQY
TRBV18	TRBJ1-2	ASSTIRNYGYT
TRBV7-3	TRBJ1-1	ASSLDRNTEAF
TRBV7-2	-	ASSLMGPYEQY
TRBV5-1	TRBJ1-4	ASSFNTRGVGNEKLF
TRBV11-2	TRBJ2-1	ASSDYQGAYNEQF
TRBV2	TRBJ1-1	ASSVAGNTEAF
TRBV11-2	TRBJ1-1	ASSLFGGTEAF